Listed below are T cell receptor beta chains from one sample, sequenced in a study of OX40 agonist ivuxolimab in advanced cancers. Assay: immunoSEQ multiplex PCR; the TCRdb copy retains only in-frame clones and omits some. The table lists 40,000 to 45,000 clones, 75% to 90% of them singletons, with 6% in the top ten. Sequences were derived from CD4+ or CD8+ T cells sorted from blood, sampled in a trial of the OX40 agonist ivuxolimab. Receptors were obtained from an adult with an advanced solid tumor such as melanoma, head and neck, liver or kidney cancer. Each CDR3 is given with its conserved first and last residue. D genes are given only for firm matches. The size of a clone is reported for some rows only, either as once, few or many, or as a class for expanded clones.

v_gene: TRBV5-6; j_gene: TRBJ2-3; abundance: NA; d_gene: NA; CDR3nt: TGTGCCAGCAGCTTGGCCGGGTTCACAGATACGCAGTATTTT; CDR3aa: CASSLAGFTDTQYF
v_gene: TRBV29-1; j_gene: TRBJ1-3; abundance: NA; d_gene: NA; CDR3nt: TGCACCCACAGGACAGCTCAAAACACCATATATTTT; CDR3aa: CTHRTAQNTIYF
v_gene: TRBV19; j_gene: TRBJ2-7; abundance: NA; d_gene: TRBD2; CDR3nt: TGTGCCAGTAGTATAGGACTAGCGGGAGTAAAAACGTACGAGCAGTACTTC; CDR3aa: CASSIGLAGVKTYEQYF
v_gene: TRBV28; j_gene: TRBJ2-7; abundance: NA; d_gene: NA; CDR3nt: TGTGCCAGCAGTTTTGGCTACGAGCAGTACTTC; CDR3aa: CASSFGYEQYF
v_gene: TRBV5-5; j_gene: TRBJ2-7; abundance: NA; d_gene: NA; CDR3nt: TGTGCCAGCAGCTCCAAAGGAGGAGGGGTCTACGAGCAGTACTTC; CDR3aa: CASSSKGGGVYEQYF
v_gene: TRBV10-1; j_gene: TRBJ2-3; abundance: NA; d_gene: TRBD2; CDR3nt: TGCGCCAGCAGTGAGGGACTAGCGGGCACAGATACGCAGTATTTT; CDR3aa: CASSEGLAGTDTQYF
v_gene: TRBV27; j_gene: TRBJ2-1; abundance: NA; d_gene: TRBD2; CDR3nt: TGTGCCAGCAGGGGAAGCGGGACTAGCGAATACAATGAGCAGTTCTTC; CDR3aa: CASRGSGTSEYNEQFF
v_gene: TRBV18; j_gene: TRBJ2-4; abundance: NA; d_gene: TRBD1; CDR3nt: TGTGCCAGCTCACCAACAGGGGGCGAGGAGTACTTC; CDR3aa: CASSPTGGEEYF
v_gene: TRBV14; j_gene: TRBJ2-1; abundance: NA; d_gene: NA; CDR3nt: TGTGCCAGCAGCCAAGATCGGGGGTACAATGAGCAGTTCTTC; CDR3aa: CASSQDRGYNEQFF
v_gene: TRBV5-1; j_gene: TRBJ2-7; abundance: NA; d_gene: NA; CDR3nt: TGCGCCAGCAGCTTGGGTGCAGGGGGGTTCCACGAGCAGTACTTC; CDR3aa: CASSLGAGGFHEQYF
v_gene: TRBV7-9; j_gene: TRBJ1-1; abundance: NA; d_gene: NA; CDR3nt: TGTGCCAGCAGCTCGGTACCCAACACTGAAGCTTTCTTT; CDR3aa: CASSSVPNTEAFF
v_gene: TRBV9; j_gene: TRBJ1-1; abundance: NA; d_gene: TRBD1; CDR3nt: TGTGCCAGCAGCAAGGGACAGGGGGCGCGGGCTGAAGCTTTCTTT; CDR3aa: CASSKGQGARAEAFF
v_gene: TRBV28; j_gene: TRBJ2-7; abundance: NA; d_gene: TRBD1; CDR3nt: TGTGCCAGCTACGGGACAGGGAAGGCGTACGAGCAGTACTTC; CDR3aa: CASYGTGKAYEQYF
v_gene: TRBV10-3; j_gene: TRBJ2-5; abundance: NA; d_gene: TRBD2; CDR3nt: TGTGCCATTAGGGGAACTAGCGGAAACCAAGAGACCCAGTACTTC; CDR3aa: CAIRGTSGNQETQYF
v_gene: TRBV14; j_gene: TRBJ2-2; abundance: NA; d_gene: NA; CDR3nt: TGTGCCAGCAGCGAGGCCCGCGGCTCCGGGGAGCTGTTTTTT; CDR3aa: CASSEARGSGELFF
v_gene: TRBV7-3; j_gene: TRBJ2-1; abundance: NA; d_gene: NA; CDR3nt: TGTGCCAGCAGCTTAAAAGGGGGTGGGCAGTTCTTC; CDR3aa: CASSLKGGGQFF
v_gene: TRBV27; j_gene: TRBJ2-6; abundance: NA; d_gene: NA; CDR3nt: TGTGCCAGCAGTCTCCGGGGACGGCTTCTCGAATCTGGGGCCAACGTCCTGACTTTC; CDR3aa: CASSLRGRLLESGANVLTF
v_gene: TRBV20-1; j_gene: TRBJ2-1; abundance: NA; d_gene: NA; CDR3nt: TGCAGTGCCCCGCCCTACAATGAGCAGTTCTTC; CDR3aa: CSAPPYNEQFF
v_gene: TRBV28; j_gene: TRBJ2-7; abundance: NA; d_gene: NA; CDR3nt: TGTGCCATCTACCCTTCGCAGGAATCCTACGAGCAGTACTTC; CDR3aa: CAIYPSQESYEQYF
v_gene: TRBV6-6; j_gene: TRBJ2-5; abundance: NA; d_gene: NA; CDR3nt: TGTGCCAGCGGATTGCCAGGGAGGTTCGGCCAAGAGACCCAGTACTTC; CDR3aa: CASGLPGRFGQETQYF
v_gene: TRBV11-3; j_gene: TRBJ2-1; abundance: NA; d_gene: TRBD1; CDR3nt: TGTGCCAGCAGCGGGGACAGCTCCTACAATGAGCAGTTCTTC; CDR3aa: CASSGDSSYNEQFF
v_gene: TRBV18; j_gene: TRBJ1-3; abundance: NA; d_gene: TRBD1; CDR3nt: TGTGCCAGCTCCCAAGACAGGGAAGGAAACACCATATATTTT; CDR3aa: CASSQDREGNTIYF
v_gene: TRBV5-1; j_gene: TRBJ2-2; abundance: NA; d_gene: TRBD1; CDR3nt: TGCGCCAGCAGCACCCCGGACAGGGGCCCCACCGGGGAGCTGTTTTTT; CDR3aa: CASSTPDRGPTGELFF
v_gene: TRBV28; j_gene: TRBJ1-5; abundance: NA; d_gene: TRBD1; CDR3nt: TGTGCCAGCAGTTCTGCACAGGGGCCACTCAATCAGCCCCAGCATTTT; CDR3aa: CASSSAQGPLNQPQHF
v_gene: TRBV30; j_gene: TRBJ1-5; abundance: few; d_gene: NA; CDR3nt: TGTGCCTGGAGTACGGGGGGAAGCAATCAGCCCCAGCATTTT; CDR3aa: CAWSTGGSNQPQHF
v_gene: TRBV18; j_gene: TRBJ2-7; abundance: NA; d_gene: NA; CDR3nt: TGTGCCAGCTCACCACCCCAGGGCAGGAGCTCCTACGAGCAGTACTTC; CDR3aa: CASSPPQGRSSYEQYF
v_gene: TRBV18; j_gene: TRBJ1-2; abundance: NA; d_gene: NA; CDR3nt: TGTGCCAGCTCACCAAGGGACATCCCCTATGGCTACACCTTC; CDR3aa: CASSPRDIPYGYTF
v_gene: TRBV5-5; j_gene: TRBJ1-2; abundance: NA; d_gene: NA; CDR3nt: TGTGCCAGCAGCTTAAGTTCAGGAAGCTATGGCTACACCTTC; CDR3aa: CASSLSSGSYGYTF
v_gene: TRBV25-1; j_gene: TRBJ2-1; abundance: NA; d_gene: NA; CDR3nt: TGTGCCAGCAGAGGACCCAACCTGAACTACAATGAGCAGTTCTTC; CDR3aa: CASRGPNLNYNEQFF
v_gene: TRBV6-1; j_gene: TRBJ1-1; abundance: NA; d_gene: NA; CDR3nt: TGTGCCAGCAGTGGAATAATGAACACTGAAGCTTTCTTT; CDR3aa: CASSGIMNTEAFF
v_gene: TRBV5-1; j_gene: TRBJ2-7; abundance: NA; d_gene: NA; CDR3nt: TGCGCCAGCAGCTTGGTAAAGAAGCCCTGGAACGAGCAGTACTTC; CDR3aa: CASSLVKKPWNEQYF
v_gene: TRBV10-1; j_gene: TRBJ2-5; abundance: NA; d_gene: TRBD2; CDR3nt: TGCGCCAGCAGTGCCCGTAGTACTAGCGGGCAAGAGACCCAGTACTTC; CDR3aa: CASSARSTSGQETQYF
v_gene: TRBV19; j_gene: TRBJ2-7; abundance: once; d_gene: TRBD2; CDR3nt: TGTGCCAGCACGGGACTAGCGGGAGGGCCAGGGGAGCAGTACTTC; CDR3aa: CASTGLAGGPGEQYF
v_gene: TRBV27; j_gene: TRBJ2-3; abundance: NA; d_gene: NA; CDR3nt: TGTGCCAGCAGTCGACTAACAGCTAGCACAGATACGCAGTATTTT; CDR3aa: CASSRLTASTDTQYF
v_gene: TRBV5-1; j_gene: TRBJ2-2; abundance: NA; d_gene: TRBD1; CDR3nt: TGCGCCAGCAGCTTTAGCCTTTCCGGACAGGGGGCCGGGGAGCTGTTTTTT; CDR3aa: CASSFSLSGQGAGELFF